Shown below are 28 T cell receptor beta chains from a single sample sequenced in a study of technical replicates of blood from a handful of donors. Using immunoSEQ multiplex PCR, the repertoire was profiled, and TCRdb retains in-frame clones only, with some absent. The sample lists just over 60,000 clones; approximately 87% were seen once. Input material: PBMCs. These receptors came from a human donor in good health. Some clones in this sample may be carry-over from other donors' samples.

In DNA form, the CDR3 reads TGTGCCAGCAGTGAATTATACGGGAGGGCCGGAGTCGAGCAGTACTTC. It codes for CASSELYGRAGVEQYF. V and J are TRBV6-1 and TRBJ2-7, with 8 bases lining up with TRBD2. Germline CDR1 MNHNS, CDR2 SASEGT. Trimming removed 2 bases from V and 6 bases from J; junction bases left unmatched: 12. This CDR3 spans 16 amino acids.

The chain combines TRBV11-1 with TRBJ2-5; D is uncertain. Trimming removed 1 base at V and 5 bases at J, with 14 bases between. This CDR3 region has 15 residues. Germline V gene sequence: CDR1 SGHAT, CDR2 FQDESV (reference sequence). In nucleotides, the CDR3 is TGTGCCAGCAGCTTAGTTGGTCTAACGAGGGAGACCCAGTACTTC. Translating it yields CASSLVGLTRETQYF. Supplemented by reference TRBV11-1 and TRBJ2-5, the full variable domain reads EAEVAQSPRYKITEKSQAVAFWCDPISGHATLYWYRQILGQGPELLVQFQDESVVDDSQLPKDRFSAERLKGVDSTLKIQPAELGDSAMYLCASSLVGLTRETQYFGPGTRLLVL.

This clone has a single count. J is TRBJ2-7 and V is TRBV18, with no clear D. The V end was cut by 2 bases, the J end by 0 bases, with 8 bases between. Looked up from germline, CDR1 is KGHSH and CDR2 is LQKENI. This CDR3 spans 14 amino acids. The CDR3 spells CASSPLADSYEQYF. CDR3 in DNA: TGTGCCAGCTCACCATTGGCGGACTCCTACGAGCAGTACTTC.

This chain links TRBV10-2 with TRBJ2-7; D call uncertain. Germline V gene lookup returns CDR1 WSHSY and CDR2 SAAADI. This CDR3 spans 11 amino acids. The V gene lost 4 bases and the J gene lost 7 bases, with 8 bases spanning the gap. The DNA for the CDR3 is TGCGCCAGCAGTGGCCGACTGGAGCAGTACTTC. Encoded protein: CASSGRLEQYF.

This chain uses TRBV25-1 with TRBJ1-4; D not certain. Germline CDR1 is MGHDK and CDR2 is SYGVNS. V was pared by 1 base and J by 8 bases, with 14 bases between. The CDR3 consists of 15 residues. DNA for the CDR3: TGTGCCAGCAGTGAATTCCGCAGCTTGGGCGAAAAACTGTTTTTT. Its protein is CASSEFRSLGEKLFF.

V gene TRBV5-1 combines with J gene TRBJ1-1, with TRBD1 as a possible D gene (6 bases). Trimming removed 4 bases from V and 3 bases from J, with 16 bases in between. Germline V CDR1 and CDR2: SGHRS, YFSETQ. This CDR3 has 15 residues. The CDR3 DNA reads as TGCGCCAGCAGCGTATCCCCAAACAGGGACACTGAAGCTTTCTTT. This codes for CASSVSPNRDTEAFF. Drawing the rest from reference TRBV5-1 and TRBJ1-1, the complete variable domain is KAGVTQTPRYLIKTRGQQVTLSCSPISGHRSVSWYQQTPGQGLQFLFEYFSETQRNKGNFPGRFSGRQFSNSRSEMNVSTLELGDSALYLCASSVSPNRDTEAFFGQGTRLTVV.

CDR3 coding DNA: TGTGCCAGCAGTTTATCGTGGGACAGCAAAGAAGCTTTCTTT. This gives the protein CASSLSWDSKEAFF. This chain connects TRBV27 to TRBJ1-1, with 7 bases lining up with TRBD1. Germline V lookup: CDR1 MNHEY, CDR2 SMNVEV (reference sequence). This CDR3 contains 14 residues. With 0 bases clipped from V and 8 bases from J, the junction kept 6 bases outside the gene matches.

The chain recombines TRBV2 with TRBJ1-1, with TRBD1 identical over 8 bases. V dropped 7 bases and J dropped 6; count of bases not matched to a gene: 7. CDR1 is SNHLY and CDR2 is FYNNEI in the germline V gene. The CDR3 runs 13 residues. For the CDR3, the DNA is TGTGCCAGCACCAAGGACAGGGTCGCTGAAGCTTTCTTT. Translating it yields CASTKDRVAEAFF.

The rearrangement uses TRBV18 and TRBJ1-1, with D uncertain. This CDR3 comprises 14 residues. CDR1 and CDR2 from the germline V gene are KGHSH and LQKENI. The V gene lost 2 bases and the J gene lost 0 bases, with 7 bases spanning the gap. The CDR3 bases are TGTGCCAGCTCACCAATAGCTTTGAACACTGAAGCTTTCTTT. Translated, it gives CASSPIALNTEAFF.

The CDR3 region has the DNA TGTGCCAGCAGCCACTCCACTACTAGCGGGGGGGTCGGGGAGCTGTTTTTT. This translates into CASSHSTTSGGVGELFF. V and J are TRBV7-6 and TRBJ2-2; 13 nucleotides match TRBD2. The CDR3 runs 17 residues. Germline CDR1 reads SGHVS; CDR2 reads FNYEAQ. V shed 5 bases and J 7 bases; nucleotides not matched to a gene: 10.

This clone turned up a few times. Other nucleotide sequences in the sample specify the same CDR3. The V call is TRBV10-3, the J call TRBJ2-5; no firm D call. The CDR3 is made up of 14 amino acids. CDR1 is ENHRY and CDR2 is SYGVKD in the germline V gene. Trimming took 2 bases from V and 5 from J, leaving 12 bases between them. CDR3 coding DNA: TGTGCCATCAGTGAGCCGCGGCAAAGGGAGACCCAGTACTTC. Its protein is CAISEPRQRETQYF.

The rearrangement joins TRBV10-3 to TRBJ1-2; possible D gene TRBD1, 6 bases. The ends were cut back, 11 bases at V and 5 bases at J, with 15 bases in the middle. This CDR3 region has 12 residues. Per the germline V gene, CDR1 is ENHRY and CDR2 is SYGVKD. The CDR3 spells CAASGGAYGYTF. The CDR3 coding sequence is TGTGCCGCGTCGGGGGGGGCGTATGGCTACACCTTC.

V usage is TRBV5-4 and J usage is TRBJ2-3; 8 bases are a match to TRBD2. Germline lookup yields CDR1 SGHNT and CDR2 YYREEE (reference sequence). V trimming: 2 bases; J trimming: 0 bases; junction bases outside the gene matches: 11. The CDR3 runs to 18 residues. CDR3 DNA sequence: TGTGCCAGCAGCTTAGCGGGGGTAGCAAGCCCCAGCACAGATACGCAGTATTTT. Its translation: CASSLAGVASPSTDTQYF. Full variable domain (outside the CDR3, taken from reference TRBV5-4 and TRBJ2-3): ETGVTQSPTHLIKTRGQQVTLRCSSQSGHNTVSWYQQALGQGPQFIFQYYREEENGRGNFPPRFSGLQFPNYSSELNVNALELDDSALYLCASSLAGVASPSTDTQYFGPGTRLTVL.

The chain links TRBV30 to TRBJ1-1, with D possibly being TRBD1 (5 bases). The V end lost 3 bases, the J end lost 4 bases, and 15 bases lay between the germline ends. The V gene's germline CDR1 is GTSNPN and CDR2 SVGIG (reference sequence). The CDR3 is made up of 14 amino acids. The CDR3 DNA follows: TGTGCCTGGAGCTATGAGTGGGGGGTCACTGAAGCTTTCTTT. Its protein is CAWSYEWGVTEAFF.

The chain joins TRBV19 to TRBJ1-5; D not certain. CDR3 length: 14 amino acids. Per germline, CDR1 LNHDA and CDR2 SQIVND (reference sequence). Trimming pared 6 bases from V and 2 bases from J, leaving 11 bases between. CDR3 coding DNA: TGTGCCAGTAGCCCACTTATGGGCAATCAGCCCCAGCATTTT. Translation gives CASSPLMGNQPQHF.

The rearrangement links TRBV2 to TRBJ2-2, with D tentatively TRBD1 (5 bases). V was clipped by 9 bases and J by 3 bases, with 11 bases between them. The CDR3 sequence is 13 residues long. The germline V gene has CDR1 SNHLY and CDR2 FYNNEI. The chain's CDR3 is CASRAGYTGELFF. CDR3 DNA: TGTGCCAGTCGGGCAGGGTACACCGGGGAGCTGTTTTTT.

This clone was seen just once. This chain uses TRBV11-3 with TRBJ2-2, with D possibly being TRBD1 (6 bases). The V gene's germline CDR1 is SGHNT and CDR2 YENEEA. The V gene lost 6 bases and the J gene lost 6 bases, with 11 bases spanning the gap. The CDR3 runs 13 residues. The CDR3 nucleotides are TGTGCCAGCAGACAGGGAGACTCCGGGGAGCTGTTTTTT. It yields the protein CASRQGDSGELFF.

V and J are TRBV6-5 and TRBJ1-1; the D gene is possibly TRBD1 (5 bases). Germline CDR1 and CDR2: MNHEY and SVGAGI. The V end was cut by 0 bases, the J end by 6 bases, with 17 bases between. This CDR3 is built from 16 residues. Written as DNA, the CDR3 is TGTGCCAGCAGTTACTCCCCAGGGCGGGGGTTCCCTGAAGCTTTCTTT. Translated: CASSYSPGRGFPEAFF.

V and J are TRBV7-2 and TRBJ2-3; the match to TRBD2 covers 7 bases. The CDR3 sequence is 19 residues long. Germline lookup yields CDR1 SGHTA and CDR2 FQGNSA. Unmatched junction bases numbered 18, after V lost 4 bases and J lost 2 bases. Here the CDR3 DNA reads TGTGCCAGCAGCTCCATAGTTTTAAGGGGACTAAGATTCACAGATACGCAGTATTTT. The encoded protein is CASSSIVLRGLRFTDTQYF. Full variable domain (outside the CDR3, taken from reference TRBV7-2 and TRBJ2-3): GAGVSQSPSNKVTEKGKDVELRCDPISGHTALYWYRQSLGQGLEFLIYFQGNSAPDKSGLPSDRFSAERTGGSVSTLTIQRTQQEDSAVYLCASSSIVLRGLRFTDTQYFGPGTRLTVL.

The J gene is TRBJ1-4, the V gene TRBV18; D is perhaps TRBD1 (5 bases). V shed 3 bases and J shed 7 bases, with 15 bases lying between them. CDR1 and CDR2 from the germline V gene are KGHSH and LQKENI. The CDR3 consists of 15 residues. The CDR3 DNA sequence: TGTGCCAGCTCACCCCGGACGGGGGGGACTGAAAAACTGTTTTTT. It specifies CASSPRTGGTEKLFF.

CDR3 DNA: TGTGCCAGCCCCGTCCGGACAGACTACAATGAGCAGTTCTTC. As protein: CASPVRTDYNEQFF. The chain carries TRBV19 and TRBJ2-1; tentative D call: TRBD1 (6 bases). With 9 bases removed from V and 3 bases from J, the gap between germline ends came to 15 bases. This CDR3 has 14 amino acids. Germline V gene lookup returns CDR1 LNHDA and CDR2 SQIVND (reference sequence).

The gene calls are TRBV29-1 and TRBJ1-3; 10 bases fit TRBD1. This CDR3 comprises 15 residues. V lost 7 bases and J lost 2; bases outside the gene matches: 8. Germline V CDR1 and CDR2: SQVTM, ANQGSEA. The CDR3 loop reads CSARKGQGTGNTIYF. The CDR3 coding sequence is TGCAGCGCCAGAAAGGGACAGGGGACTGGAAACACCATATATTTT. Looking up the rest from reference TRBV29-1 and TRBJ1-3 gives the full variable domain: SAVISQKPSRDICQRGTSLTIQCQVDSQVTMMFWYRQQPGQSLTLIATANQGSEATYESGFVIDKFPISRPNLTFSTLTVSNMSPEDSSIYLCSARKGQGTGNTIYFGEGSWLTVV.

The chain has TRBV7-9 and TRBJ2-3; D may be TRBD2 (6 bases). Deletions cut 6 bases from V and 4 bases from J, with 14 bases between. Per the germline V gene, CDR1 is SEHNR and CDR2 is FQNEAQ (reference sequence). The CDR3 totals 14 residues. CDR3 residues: CASSQRLGPDTQYF. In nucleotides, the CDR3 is TGTGCCAGCAGTCAACGACTAGGACCAGATACGCAGTATTTT. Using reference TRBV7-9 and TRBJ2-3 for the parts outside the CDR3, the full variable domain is DTGVSQNPRHKITKRGQNVTFRCDPISEHNRLYWYRQTLGQGPEFLTYFQNEAQLEKSRLLSDRFSAERPKGSFSTLEIQRTEQGDSAMYLCASSQRLGPDTQYFGPGTRLTVL.

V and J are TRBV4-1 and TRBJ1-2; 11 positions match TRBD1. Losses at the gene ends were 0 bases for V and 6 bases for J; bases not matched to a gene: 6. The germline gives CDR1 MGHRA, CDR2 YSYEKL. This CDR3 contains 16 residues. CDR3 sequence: CASSQDGQGALDGYTF. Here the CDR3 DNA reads TGCGCCAGCAGCCAAGACGGACAGGGGGCGTTGGATGGCTACACCTTC.

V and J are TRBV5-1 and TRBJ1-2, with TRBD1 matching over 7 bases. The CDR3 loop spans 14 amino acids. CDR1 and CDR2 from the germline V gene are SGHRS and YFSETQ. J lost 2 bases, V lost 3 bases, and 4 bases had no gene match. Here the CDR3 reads CASSSPGQNYGYTF. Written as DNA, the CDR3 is TGCGCCAGCAGCTCCCCGGGACAGAACTATGGCTACACCTTC.

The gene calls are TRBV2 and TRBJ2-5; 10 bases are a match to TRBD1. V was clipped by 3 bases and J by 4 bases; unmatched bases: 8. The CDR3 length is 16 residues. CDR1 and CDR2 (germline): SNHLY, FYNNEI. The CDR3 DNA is TGTGCCAGCAGTGATTTCGGGACAGGGGAATTAGAGACCCAGTACTTC. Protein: CASSDFGTGELETQYF.

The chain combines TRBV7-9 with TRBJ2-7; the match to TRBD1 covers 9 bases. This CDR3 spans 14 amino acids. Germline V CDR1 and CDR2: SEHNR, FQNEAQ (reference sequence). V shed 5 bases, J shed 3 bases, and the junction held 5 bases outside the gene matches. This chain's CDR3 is CASSAGTGIYEQYF. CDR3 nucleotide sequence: TGTGCCAGCAGCGCTGGGACAGGGATCTACGAGCAGTACTTC.

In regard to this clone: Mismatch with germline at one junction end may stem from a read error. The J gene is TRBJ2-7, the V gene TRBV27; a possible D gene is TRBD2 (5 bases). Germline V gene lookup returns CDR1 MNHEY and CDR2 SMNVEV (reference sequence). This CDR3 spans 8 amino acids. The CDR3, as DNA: TGTGCCAGCAGCAGAGGACTGTTC. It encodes CASSRGLF.